This record covers a single TCR beta chain. The table came from immunoSEQ multiplex PCR; TCRdb's copy has only in-frame clones and leaves some out. The table lists around 120,000 clones, approximately 85% of them singletons. These data originate in a study of T cell responses to AZD1222 COVID-19 vaccine. The J segment lost 1 base and the V segment lost 4 bases, leaving 5 bases of the junction unmatched. Per the germline V gene, CDR1 is SGDLS and CDR2 is YYNGEE. The CDR3 is made up of 16 amino acids. This chain joins TRBV9 and TRBJ2-3, with 11 bases that match TRBD2. The source is an adult in good health. Sequencing was performed on peripheral blood, taken on day 0 of AZD1222 vaccination. CDR3 sequence reads: CASSTQLAGGTDTQYF. CDR3 nucleotides: TGTGCCAGCAGCACACAACTAGCGGGGGGCACAGATACGCAGTATTTT.